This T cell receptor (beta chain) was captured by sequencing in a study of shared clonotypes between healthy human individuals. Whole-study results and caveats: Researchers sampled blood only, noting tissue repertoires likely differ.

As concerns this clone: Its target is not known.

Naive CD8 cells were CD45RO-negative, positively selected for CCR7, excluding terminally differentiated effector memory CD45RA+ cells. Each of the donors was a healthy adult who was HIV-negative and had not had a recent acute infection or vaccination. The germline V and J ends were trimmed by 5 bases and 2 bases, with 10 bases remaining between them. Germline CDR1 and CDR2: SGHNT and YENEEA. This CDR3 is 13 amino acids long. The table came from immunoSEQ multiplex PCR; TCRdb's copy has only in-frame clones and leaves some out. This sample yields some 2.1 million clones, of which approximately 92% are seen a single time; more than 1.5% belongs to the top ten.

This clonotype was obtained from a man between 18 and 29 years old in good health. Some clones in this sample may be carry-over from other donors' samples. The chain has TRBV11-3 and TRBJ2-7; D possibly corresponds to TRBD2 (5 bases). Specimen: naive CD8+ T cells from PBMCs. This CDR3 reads CASSPRGTYEQYF. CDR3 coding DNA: TGTGCCAGCAGCCCCCGGGGAACCTACGAGCAGTACTTC. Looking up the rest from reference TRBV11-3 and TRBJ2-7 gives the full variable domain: EAGVVQSPRYKIIEKKQPVAFWCNPISGHNTLYWYLQNLGQGPELLIRYENEEAVDDSQLPKDRFSAERLKGVDSTLKIQPAELGDSAVYLCASSPRGTYEQYFGPGTRLTVT.